This note documents a single T cell receptor beta chain sequence. As yet, its antigen is unknown. There are 14 residues in the CDR3. Germline V gene data show CDR1 as SNHLY and CDR2 as FYNNEI. V was pared by 0 bases and J by 2 bases, with 7 bases between. 13 Jbeta primers and 60 Vbeta primers were used for the PCR. Clones were sequenced by immunoSEQ multiplex PCR, and TCRdb holds only the in-frame ones, with some missing. The data hold 130,000 to 150,000 clones, with about three quarters observed a single time. This record belongs to a study of cytomegalovirus exposure and HLA in healthy donors. The study's findings and limits: A likely sequencing artifact accounted for one observed cluster of highly shared sequence variants. One later analysis reportedly identified an Asian-associated ancestry cluster that showed fewer N-insertions than the roughly 670-donor mean. Several of the most significant clusters appeared linked to common viral pathogens, based on a later analysis. Cytomegalovirus association was assigned to around 150 TCR beta chains.

This chain connects TRBV2 to TRBJ2-5, with D possibly being TRBD2 (5 bases). This TCR came from a woman aged 40 to 50 in good health and CMV-seronegative. Material: PBMCs. CDR3 coding DNA: TGTGCCAGCAGTGAAGCGTGGACTCAAGAGACCCAGTACTTC. It specifies CASSEAWTQETQYF. The whole variable domain, remainder taken from reference TRBV2 and TRBJ2-5, is EPEVTQTPSHQVTQMGQEVILRCVPISNHLYFYWYRQILGQKVEFLVSFYNNEISEKSEIFDDQFSVERPDGSNFTLKIRSTKLEDSAMYFCASSEAWTQETQYFGPGTRLLVL.